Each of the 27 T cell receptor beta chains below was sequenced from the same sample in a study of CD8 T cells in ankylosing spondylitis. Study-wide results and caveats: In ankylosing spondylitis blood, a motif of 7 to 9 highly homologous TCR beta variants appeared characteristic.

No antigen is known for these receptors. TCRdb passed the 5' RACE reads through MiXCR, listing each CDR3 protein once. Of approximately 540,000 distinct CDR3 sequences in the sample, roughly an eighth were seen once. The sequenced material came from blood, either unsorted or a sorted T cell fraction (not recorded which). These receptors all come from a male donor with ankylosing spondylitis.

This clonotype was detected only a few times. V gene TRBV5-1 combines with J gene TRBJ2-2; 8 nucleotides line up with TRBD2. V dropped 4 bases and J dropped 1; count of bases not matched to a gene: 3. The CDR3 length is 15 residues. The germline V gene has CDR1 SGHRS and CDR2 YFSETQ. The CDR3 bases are TGCGCCAGCAGCATCACTAGCGGGAACACCGGGGAGCTGTTTTTT. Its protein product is CASSITSGNTGELFF.

The CDR3 sequence: CASTVVGTDTQYF. The CDR3, as DNA: TGTGCCAGCACGGTGGTAGGGACAGATACGCAGTATTTT. The V and J genes are TRBV12-3 or TRBV12-4 and TRBJ2-3, with D uncertain. Trimming removed 7 bases from V and 3 bases from J, with 11 bases in between. This CDR3 region has 13 residues.

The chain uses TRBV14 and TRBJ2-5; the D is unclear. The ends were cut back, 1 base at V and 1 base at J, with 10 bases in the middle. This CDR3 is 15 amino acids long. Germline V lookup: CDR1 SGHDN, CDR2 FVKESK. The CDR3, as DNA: TGTGCCAGCAGCCAAGCCATGGGGTCCCAAGAGACCCAGTACTTC. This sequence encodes CASSQAMGSQETQYF.

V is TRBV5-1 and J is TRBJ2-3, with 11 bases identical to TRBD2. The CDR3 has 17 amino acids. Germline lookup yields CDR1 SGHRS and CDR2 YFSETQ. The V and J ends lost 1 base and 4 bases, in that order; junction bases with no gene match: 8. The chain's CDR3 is CASSLRLTSGVPDTQYF. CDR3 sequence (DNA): TGCGCCAGCAGCTTGCGCTTGACTAGCGGGGTCCCAGATACGCAGTATTTT.

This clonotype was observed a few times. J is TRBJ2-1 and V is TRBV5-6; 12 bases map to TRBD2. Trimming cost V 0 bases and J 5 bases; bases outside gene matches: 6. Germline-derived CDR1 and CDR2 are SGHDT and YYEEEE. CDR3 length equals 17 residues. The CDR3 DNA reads TGTGCCAGCAGCTTGGCGGCTAGCGGGAGGGTGGACAATGAGCAGTTCTTC. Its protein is CASSLAASGRVDNEQFF. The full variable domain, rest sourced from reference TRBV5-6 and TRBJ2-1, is DAGVTQSPTHLIKTRGQQVTLRCSPKSGHDTVSWYQQALGQGPQFIFQYYEEEERQRGNFPDRFSGHQFPNYSSELNVNALLLGDSALYLCASSLAASGRVDNEQFFGPGTRLTVL.

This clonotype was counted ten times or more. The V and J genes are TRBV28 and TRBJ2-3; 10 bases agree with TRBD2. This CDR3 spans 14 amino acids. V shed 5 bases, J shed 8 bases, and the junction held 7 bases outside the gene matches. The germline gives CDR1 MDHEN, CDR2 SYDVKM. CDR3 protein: CASSALLAGVTQYF. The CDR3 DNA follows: TGTGCCAGCAGTGCCCTTCTAGCGGGGGTTACGCAGTATTTT. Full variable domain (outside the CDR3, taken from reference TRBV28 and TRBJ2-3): DVKVTQSSRYLVKRTGEKVFLECVQDMDHENMFWYRQDPGLGLRLIYFSYDVKMKEKGDIPEGYSVSREKKERFSLILESASTNQTSMYLCASSALLAGVTQYFGPGTRLTVL.

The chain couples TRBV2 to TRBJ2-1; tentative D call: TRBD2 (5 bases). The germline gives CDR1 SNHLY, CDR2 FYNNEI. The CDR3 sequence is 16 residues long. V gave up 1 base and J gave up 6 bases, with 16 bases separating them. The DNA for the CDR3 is TGTGCCAGCAGTGAAGTTCCAGCGGCGCTGGGCAATGAGCAGTTCTTC. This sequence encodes CASSEVPAALGNEQFF.

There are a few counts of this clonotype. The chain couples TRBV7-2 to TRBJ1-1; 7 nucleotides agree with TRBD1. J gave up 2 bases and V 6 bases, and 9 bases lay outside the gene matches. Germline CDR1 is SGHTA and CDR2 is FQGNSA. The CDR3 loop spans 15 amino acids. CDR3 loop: CASSLTGVFNTEAFF. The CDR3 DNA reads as TGTGCCAGCAGTCTCACAGGGGTCTTTAACACTGAAGCTTTCTTT. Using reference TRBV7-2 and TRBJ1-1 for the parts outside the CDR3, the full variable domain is GAGVSQSPSNKVTEKGKDVELRCDPISGHTALYWYRQSLGQGLEFLIYFQGNSAPDKSGLPSDRFSAERTGGSVSTLTIQRTQQEDSAVYLCASSLTGVFNTEAFFGQGTRLTVV.

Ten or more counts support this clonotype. DNA for the CDR3: TGTGCCAGCAGCTTGTGGCAGGGAAACTACGAGCAGTACTTC. This gives the protein CASSLWQGNYEQYF. The chain uses TRBV5-5 and TRBJ2-7, with D perhaps matching TRBD1 (5 bases). Germline loops: CDR1 SGHKS, CDR2 YYEKEE (reference sequence). The length of the CDR3 is 14 residues. V was clipped by 1 base and J by 3 bases, with 11 bases between them.

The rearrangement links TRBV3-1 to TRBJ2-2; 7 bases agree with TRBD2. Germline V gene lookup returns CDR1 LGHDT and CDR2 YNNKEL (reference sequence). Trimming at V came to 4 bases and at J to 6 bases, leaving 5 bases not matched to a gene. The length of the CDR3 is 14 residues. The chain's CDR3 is CASSRRGSSGELFF. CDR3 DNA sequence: TGTGCCAGCAGCCGGCGGGGGAGTTCCGGGGAGCTGTTTTTT.

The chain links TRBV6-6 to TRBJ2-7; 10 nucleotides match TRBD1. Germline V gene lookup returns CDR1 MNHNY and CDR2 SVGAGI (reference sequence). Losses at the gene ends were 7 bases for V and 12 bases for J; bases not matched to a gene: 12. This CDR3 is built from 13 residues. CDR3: CASTTAGTGVWYF. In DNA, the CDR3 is TGTGCCAGCACCACGGCCGGGACAGGGGTCTGGTACTTC.

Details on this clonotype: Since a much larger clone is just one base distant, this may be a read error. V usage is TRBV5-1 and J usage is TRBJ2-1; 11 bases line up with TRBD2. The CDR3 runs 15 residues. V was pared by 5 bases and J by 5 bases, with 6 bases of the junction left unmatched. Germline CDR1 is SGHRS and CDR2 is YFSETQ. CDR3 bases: TGCGCCAGCAGGCGGACTAGCGGGCCGAACAATGAGCAGTTCTTC. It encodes CASRRTSGPNNEQFF.

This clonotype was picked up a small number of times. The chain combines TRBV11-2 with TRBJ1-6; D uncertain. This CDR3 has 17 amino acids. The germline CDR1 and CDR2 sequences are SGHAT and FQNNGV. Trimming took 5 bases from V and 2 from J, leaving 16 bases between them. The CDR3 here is CASSPRTGRTYNSPLHF. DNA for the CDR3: TGTGCCAGCAGCCCTAGAACGGGGAGGACCTATAATTCACCCCTCCACTTT.

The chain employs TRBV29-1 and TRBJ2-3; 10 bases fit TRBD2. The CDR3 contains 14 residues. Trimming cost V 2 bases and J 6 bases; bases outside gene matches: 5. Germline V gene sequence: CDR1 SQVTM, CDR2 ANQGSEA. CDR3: CSVERGAGGDTQYF. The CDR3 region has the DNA TGCAGCGTTGAAAGGGGAGCGGGAGGGGATACGCAGTATTTT.

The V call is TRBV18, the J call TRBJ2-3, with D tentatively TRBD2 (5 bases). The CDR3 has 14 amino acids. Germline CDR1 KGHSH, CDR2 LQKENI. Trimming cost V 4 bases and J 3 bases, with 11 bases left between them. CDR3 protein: CASSRALATDTQYF. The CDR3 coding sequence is TGTGCCAGCTCACGGGCCCTAGCTACAGATACGCAGTATTTT.

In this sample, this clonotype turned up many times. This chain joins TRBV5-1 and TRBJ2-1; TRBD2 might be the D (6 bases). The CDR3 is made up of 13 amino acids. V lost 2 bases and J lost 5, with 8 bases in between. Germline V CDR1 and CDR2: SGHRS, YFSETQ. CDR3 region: CASSLVADNEQFF. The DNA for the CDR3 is TGCGCCAGCAGCTTAGTAGCGGACAATGAGCAGTTCTTC. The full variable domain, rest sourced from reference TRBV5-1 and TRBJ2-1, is KAGVTQTPRYLIKTRGQQVTLSCSPISGHRSVSWYQQTPGQGLQFLFEYFSETQRNKGNFPGRFSGRQFSNSRSEMNVSTLELGDSALYLCASSLVADNEQFFGPGTRLTVL.

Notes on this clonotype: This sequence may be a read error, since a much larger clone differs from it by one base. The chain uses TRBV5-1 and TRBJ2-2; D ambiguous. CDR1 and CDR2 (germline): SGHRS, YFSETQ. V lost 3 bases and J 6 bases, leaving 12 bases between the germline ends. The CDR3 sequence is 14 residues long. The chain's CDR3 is CASSSTLTAGELFF. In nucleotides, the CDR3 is TGCGCCAGCAGCTCTACCTTAACGGCCGGGGAGCTGTTTTTT.

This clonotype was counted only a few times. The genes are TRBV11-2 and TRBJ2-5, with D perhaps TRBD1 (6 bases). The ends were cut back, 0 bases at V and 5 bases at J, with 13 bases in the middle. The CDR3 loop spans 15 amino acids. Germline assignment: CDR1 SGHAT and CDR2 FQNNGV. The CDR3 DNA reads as TGTGCCAGCAGCTTAGAAGGGGGAATAGTGGAGACCCAGTACTTC. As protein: CASSLEGGIVETQYF.

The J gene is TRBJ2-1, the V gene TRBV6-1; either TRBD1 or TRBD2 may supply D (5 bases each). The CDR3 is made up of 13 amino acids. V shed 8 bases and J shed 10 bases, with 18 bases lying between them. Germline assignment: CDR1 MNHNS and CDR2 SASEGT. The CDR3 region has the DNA TGTGCCAGCGAACCGCAGACCGGGGCAGAGCAGTTCTTC. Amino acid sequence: CASEPQTGAEQFF.

CDR3 in amino acids: CASSPTEGTDTQYF. As DNA, the CDR3 is TGCGCCAGCAGCCCCACTGAGGGCACAGATACGCAGTATTTT. The chain combines TRBV5-1 with TRBJ2-3; D remains ambiguous. Germline CDR1 is SGHRS and CDR2 is YFSETQ. This CDR3 comprises 14 residues. V was cut by 4 bases and J by 1 base, with 10 bases left in between.

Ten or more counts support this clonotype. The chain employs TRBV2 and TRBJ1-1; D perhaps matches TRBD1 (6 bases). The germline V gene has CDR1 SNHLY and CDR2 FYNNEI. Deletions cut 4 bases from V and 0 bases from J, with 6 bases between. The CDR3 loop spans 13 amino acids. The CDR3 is CASSGDMNTEAFF. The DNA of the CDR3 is TGTGCCAGCAGTGGGGACATGAACACTGAAGCTTTCTTT. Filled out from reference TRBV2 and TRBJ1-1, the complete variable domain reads EPEVTQTPSHQVTQMGQEVILRCVPISNHLYFYWYRQILGQKVEFLVSFYNNEISEKSEIFDDQFSVERPDGSNFTLKIRSTKLEDSAMYFCASSGDMNTEAFFGQGTRLTVV.

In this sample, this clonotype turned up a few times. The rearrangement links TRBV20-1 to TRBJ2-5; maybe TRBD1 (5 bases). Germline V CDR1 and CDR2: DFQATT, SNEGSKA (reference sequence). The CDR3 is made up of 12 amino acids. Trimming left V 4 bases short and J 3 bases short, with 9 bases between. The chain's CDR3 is CSATLREETQYF. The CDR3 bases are TGCAGTGCTACCCTCAGGGAAGAGACCCAGTACTTC.

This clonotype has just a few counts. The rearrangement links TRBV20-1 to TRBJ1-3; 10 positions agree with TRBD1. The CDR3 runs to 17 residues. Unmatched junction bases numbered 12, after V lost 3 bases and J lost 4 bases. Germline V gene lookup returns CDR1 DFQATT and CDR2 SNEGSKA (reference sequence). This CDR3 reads CSASGAGTGVEGNTIYF. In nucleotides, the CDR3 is TGCAGTGCTAGTGGCGCCGGGACAGGGGTTGAAGGAAACACCATATATTTT.

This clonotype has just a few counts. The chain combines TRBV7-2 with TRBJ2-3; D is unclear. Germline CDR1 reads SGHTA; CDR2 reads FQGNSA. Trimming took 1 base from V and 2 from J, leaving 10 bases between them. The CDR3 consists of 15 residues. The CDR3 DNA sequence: TGTGCCAGCAGCTTAGTTGCGGAATACACAGATACGCAGTATTTT. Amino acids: CASSLVAEYTDTQYF.

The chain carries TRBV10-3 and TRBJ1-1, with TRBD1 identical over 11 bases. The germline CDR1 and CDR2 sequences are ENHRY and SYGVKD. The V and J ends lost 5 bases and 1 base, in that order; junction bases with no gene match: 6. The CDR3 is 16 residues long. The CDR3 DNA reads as TGTGCCATCAGTCGGGACAGGGGGGATAGGAACACTGAAGCTTTCTTT. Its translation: CAISRDRGDRNTEAFF.

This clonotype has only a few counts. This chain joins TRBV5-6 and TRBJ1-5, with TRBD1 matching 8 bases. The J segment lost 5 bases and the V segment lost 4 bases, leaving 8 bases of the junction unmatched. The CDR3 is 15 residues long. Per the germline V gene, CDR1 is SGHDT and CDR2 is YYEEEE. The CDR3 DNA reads TGTGCCAGCAGCCGCGGACAGGGAACGGATCAGCCCCAGCATTTT. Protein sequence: CASSRGQGTDQPQHF.

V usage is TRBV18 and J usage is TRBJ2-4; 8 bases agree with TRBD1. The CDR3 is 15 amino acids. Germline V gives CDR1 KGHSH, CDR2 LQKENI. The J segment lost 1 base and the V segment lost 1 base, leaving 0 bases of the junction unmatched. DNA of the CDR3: TGTGCCAGCTCACCACGGACAGGGGCCAAAAACATTCAGTACTTC. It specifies CASSPRTGAKNIQYF.